What follows are 8 T cell receptor beta chains derived from one specimen sequenced in a study of cytomegalovirus exposure and HLA in healthy donors. Primers for the PCR totalled 60 Vbeta and 13 Jbeta. Here immunoSEQ multiplex PCR was the method, and the copy in TCRdb shows in-frame clones only, minus some. The data show some 40,000 clones, with nearly 55% seen just once and roughly 6.2% held by the top ten. The sample comprised PBMCs. The receptor source for this set is a woman in her thirties or forties in good health and CMV-seropositive.

V and J are TRBV7-2 and TRBJ2-3; 10 bases agree with TRBD2. This CDR3 has 15 amino acids. J was trimmed by 5 bases and V by 3 bases; bases with no gene match: 5. CDR1 is SGHTA and CDR2 is FQGNSA in the germline V gene. The CDR3 is CASSFSGGAGDTQYF. In DNA form, the CDR3 reads TGTGCCAGCAGCTTCAGCGGGGGGGCTGGAGATACGCAGTATTTT.

The genes are TRBV9 and TRBJ1-2, with D hard to call. The germline CDR1 and CDR2 sequences are SGDLS and YYNGEE. CDR3 length equals 14 residues. Trimming cost V 0 bases and J 7 bases, with 13 bases left between them. The CDR3 region has the DNA TGTGCCAGCAGCGTAGTCGGGGAAGGAGGTGGCTACACCTTC. Translating it yields CASSVVGEGGGYTF.

The chain uses TRBV27 and TRBJ1-1; 10 bases line up with TRBD1. Germline assignment: CDR1 MNHEY and CDR2 SMNVEV (reference sequence). The ends lost 2 bases at V and 4 bases at J; junction bases unmatched: 4. This CDR3 region has 15 residues. CDR3 DNA: TGTGCCAGCAGTTTAAGGACAGGGGGTATCACTGAAGCTTTCTTT. Its translation: CASSLRTGGITEAFF.

This clone appeared once. This chain connects TRBV7-2 to TRBJ2-1; 12 nucleotides agree with TRBD2. Per the germline V gene, CDR1 is SGHTA and CDR2 is FQGNSA. Unmatched junction bases numbered 4, after V lost 11 bases and J lost 5 bases. This CDR3 region has 13 residues. The CDR3 spells CAGGLAGNNEQFF. Here the CDR3 DNA reads TGTGCCGGCGGACTAGCGGGAAACAATGAGCAGTTCTTC.

The V and J genes are TRBV29-1 and TRBJ2-3; TRBD2 matches 16 bases. J lost 4 bases, V lost 6 bases, and 4 bases had no gene match. CDR1 is SQVTM, CDR2 ANQGSEA, per germline. The CDR3 loop spans 15 amino acids. This CDR3 reads CSVSGTSGGADTQYF. The CDR3, as DNA: TGCAGCGTGTCAGGGACTAGCGGGGGGGCAGATACGCAGTATTTT.

The rearrangement links TRBV5-1 to TRBJ1-1, with 9 bases aligning to TRBD1. Germline values: CDR1 SGHRS, CDR2 YFSETQ. V lost 4 bases to trimming and J lost 6 bases; unmatched junction nucleotides: 7. This CDR3 has 14 residues. DNA of the CDR3: TGCGCCAGCAGCCCACCACAGGGGGCGGCTGAAGCTTTCTTT. Translation: CASSPPQGAAEAFF.

This clone showed up just a few times. The V and J genes are TRBV10-3 and TRBJ1-2; 12 nucleotides match TRBD1. Germline V gene data show CDR1 as ENHRY and CDR2 as SYGVKD. This CDR3 has 15 residues. J lost 8 bases, V lost 5 bases, and 9 bases had no gene match. The CDR3 loop reads CAISHPGQGAPGYTF. The DNA for the CDR3 is TGTGCCATCAGTCACCCGGGACAGGGGGCCCCGGGCTACACCTTC.

This sequence joins TRBV5-4 and TRBJ2-1; 12 bases fit TRBD2. Germline CDR1 reads SGHNT; CDR2 reads YYREEE (reference sequence). The CDR3 contains 16 residues. Trimming cost V 4 bases and J 6 bases; bases outside gene matches: 8. The CDR3 bases are TGTGCCAGCAGCCCCTCCCTAGCGGGGGGGCCCAATGAGCAGTTCTTC. Amino acid sequence: CASSPSLAGGPNEQFF.